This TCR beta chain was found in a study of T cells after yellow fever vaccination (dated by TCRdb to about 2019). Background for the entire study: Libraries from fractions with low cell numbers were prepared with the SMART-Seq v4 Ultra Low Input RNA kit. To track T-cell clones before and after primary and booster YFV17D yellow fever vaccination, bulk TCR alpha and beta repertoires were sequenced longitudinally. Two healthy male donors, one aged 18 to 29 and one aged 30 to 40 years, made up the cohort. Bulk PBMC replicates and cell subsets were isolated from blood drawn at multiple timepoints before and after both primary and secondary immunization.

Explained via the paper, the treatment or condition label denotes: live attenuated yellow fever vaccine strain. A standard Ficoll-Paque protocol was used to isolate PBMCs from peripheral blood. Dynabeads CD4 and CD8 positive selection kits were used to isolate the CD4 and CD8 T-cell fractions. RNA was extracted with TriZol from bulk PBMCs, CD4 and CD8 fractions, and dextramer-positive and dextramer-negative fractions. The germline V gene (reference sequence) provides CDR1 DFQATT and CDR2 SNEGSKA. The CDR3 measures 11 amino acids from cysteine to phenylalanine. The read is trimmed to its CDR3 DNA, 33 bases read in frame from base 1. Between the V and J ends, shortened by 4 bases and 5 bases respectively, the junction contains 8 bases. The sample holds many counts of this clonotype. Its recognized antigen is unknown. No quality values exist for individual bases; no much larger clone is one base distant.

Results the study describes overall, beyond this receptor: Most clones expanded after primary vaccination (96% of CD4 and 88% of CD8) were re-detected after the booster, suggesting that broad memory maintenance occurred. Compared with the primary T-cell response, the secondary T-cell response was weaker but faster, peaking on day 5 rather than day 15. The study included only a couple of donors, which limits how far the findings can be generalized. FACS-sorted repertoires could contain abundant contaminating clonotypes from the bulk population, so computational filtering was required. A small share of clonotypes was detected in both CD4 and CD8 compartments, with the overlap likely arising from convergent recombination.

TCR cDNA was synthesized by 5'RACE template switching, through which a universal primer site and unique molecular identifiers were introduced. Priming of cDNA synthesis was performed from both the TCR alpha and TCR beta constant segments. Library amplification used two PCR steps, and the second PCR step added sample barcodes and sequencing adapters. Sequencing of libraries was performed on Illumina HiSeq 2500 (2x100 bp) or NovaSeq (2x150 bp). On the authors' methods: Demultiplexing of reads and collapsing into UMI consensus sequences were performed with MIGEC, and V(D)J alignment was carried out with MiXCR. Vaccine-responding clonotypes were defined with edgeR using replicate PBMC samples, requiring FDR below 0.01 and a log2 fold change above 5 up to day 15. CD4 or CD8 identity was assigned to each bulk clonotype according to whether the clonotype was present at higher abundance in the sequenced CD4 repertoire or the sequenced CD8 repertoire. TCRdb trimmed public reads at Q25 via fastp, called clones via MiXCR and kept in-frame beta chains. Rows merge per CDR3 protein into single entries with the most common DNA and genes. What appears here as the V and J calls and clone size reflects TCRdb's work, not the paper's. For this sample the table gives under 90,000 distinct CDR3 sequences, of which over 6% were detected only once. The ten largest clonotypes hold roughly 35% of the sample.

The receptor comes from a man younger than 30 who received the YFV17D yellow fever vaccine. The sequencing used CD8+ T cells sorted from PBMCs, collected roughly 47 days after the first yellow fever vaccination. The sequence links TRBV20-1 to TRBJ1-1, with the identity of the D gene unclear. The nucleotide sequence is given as TGCAGTGCTACCCGCGAGACTGAAGCTTTCTTT. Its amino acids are CSATRETEAFF.